This T cell receptor (beta chain) was captured in a study of Tregs in tolerant kidney transplant recipients. As for this clone: Its antigen is not known.

Sequencing was performed with immunoSEQ multiplex PCR; in TCRdb, only in-frame clones are kept and a portion is missing. The top ten clones hold about 1.6% of a sample with tens of thousands of clones, 91% of them seen once. The nonmyeloablative bone marrow transplants came from related graft donors, with transient mixed chimerism. Study outcomes and limitations: Few patients were studied, so findings need validation in larger groups. No direct test of biological reproducibility was done here. Activated donor B cell expansion appeared to reveal the most relevant donor-specific TCRbeta repertoire.

The sample here was CD4+ T cells from blood (PBMCs), taken 24 months after the transplant. This receptor was obtained from a human patient who received a combined kidney and bone marrow transplant. Some T cells may be graft donor cells.

CDR3 bases: TGTGCCAGCAGCTTAGGAGCGGCTTACAATGAGCAGTTCTTC. This translates into CASSLGAAYNEQFF. The chain employs TRBV7-2 and TRBJ2-1; TRBD2 might be the D (5 bases). The CDR3 runs to 14 residues. The germline V gene encodes CDR1 SGHTA and CDR2 FQGNSA. Trimming left V 1 base short and J 4 bases short, with 8 bases between.